The 27 T cell receptor beta chains presented below share a single source sample, sequenced in a study of naive and memory T cell subsets. A UMI-containing oligonucleotide was joined by 3' ligation to the TCR cDNA template. Ligated cDNA underwent four rounds of PCR with nested alpha and beta constant region primers and SP2. TCRdb redid the calling of the 5' RACE reads with MiXCR, one entry per CDR3 protein. The sample has roughly 48,000 distinct CDR3 sequences; 4.7% are singletons. Receptors were obtained from a female donor in good health.

Comment on this clonotype: An end of the junction differs from the germline gene, which may be a read error. The V call is TRBV27, the J call TRBJ2-3; 8 nucleotides align to TRBD1. CDR1 is MNHEY and CDR2 is SMNVEV in the germline V gene (reference sequence). The CDR3 runs to 17 residues. The CDR3: CASRPTSQGAAADTRYF. DNA of the CDR3: TGTGCCAGCAGGCCTACATCCCAGGGGGCAGCTGCAGATACGCGGTATTTT.

In its sample, this clonotype was seen many times. The V gene is TRBV28, the J gene TRBJ2-3, with a possible D match to TRBD1 (6 bases). This CDR3 region has 12 residues. The V end lost 6 bases, the J end lost 7 bases, and 11 bases lay between the germline ends. Per the germline V gene, CDR1 is MDHEN and CDR2 is SYDVKM. CDR3 sequence reads: CASSTDRHTQYF. The CDR3 DNA reads TGTGCCAGCAGCACGGACAGACATACGCAGTATTTT.

Many counts were recorded for this clonotype. This chain links TRBV7-9 with TRBJ2-1, with 8 bases lining up with TRBD2. V shed 5 bases, J shed 10 bases, and the junction held 7 bases outside the gene matches. Per the germline V gene, CDR1 is SEHNR and CDR2 is FQNEAQ (reference sequence). CDR3 length: 13 amino acids. CDR3 DNA sequence: TGTGCCAGCAGCAGTCCCGGGACTAGGGAGCAGTTCTTC. Amino acid sequence: CASSSPGTREQFF.

In this sample, this clonotype turned up many times. V gene TRBV12-3 or TRBV12-4 combines with J gene TRBJ2-7, with 9 bases fitting TRBD1. The CDR3 consists of 14 residues. With 6 bases clipped from V and 1 base from J, the junction kept 4 bases outside the gene matches. CDR3 bases: TGTGCCAGCAGCCAGGGACAGGGTTCCTACGAGCAGTACTTC. Encoded protein: CASSQGQGSYEQYF.

This chain links TRBV7-9 with TRBJ2-1; 10 bases agree with TRBD2. Unmatched junction bases numbered 9, after V lost 5 bases and J lost 8 bases. The CDR3 totals 15 residues. Germline CDR1 reads SEHNR; CDR2 reads FQNEAQ (reference sequence). The CDR3, as DNA: TGTGCCAGCAGCCTCGAGCGGGGGGGAGAGGATGAGCAGTTCTTC. It encodes CASSLERGGEDEQFF.

This clonotype was seen many times. The chain has TRBV29-1 and TRBJ2-7; TRBD2 aligns across 10 bases. The CDR3 is 13 residues long. The V and J ends lost 3 bases and 5 bases, in that order; junction bases with no gene match: 4. Germline V gives CDR1 SQVTM, CDR2 ANQGSEA. The chain's CDR3 is CSVEGLALNEQYF. CDR3 coding DNA: TGCAGCGTTGAGGGACTAGCGTTAAACGAGCAGTACTTC.

This clonotype was seen many times. The genes are TRBV7-2 and TRBJ1-4, with D uncertain. The germline gives CDR1 SGHTA, CDR2 FQGNSA. Trimming cost V 1 base and J 8 bases, with 14 bases left between them. The CDR3 has 15 amino acids. The DNA of the CDR3 is TGTGCCAGCAGCTTAGTTATGCGCCCAGGAGAAAAACTGTTTTTT. Its protein is CASSLVMRPGEKLFF.

Regarding this clonotype: A single base separates this from a much larger clone, so it may be a read error. The CDR3 coding sequence is TGTGCCAGCAGCTTAACAGTGGGCGCGGACGAGCAGTACTTC. It translates to CASSLTVGADEQYF. The chain employs TRBV7-9 and TRBJ2-7, with D uncertain. Germline loops: CDR1 SEHNR, CDR2 FQNEAQ (reference sequence). The CDR3 runs 14 residues. Trimming removed 2 bases from V and 5 bases from J, with 13 bases in between.

This clonotype came up many times. V usage is TRBV29-1 and J usage is TRBJ2-7, with TRBD2 identical over 7 bases. The CDR3 is 13 residues long. The V segment lost 4 bases and the J segment 5 bases; nucleotides outside the gene matches: 8. Germline V gives CDR1 SQVTM, CDR2 ANQGSEA. DNA of the CDR3: TGCAGCGTTGTTCTGGGAGGGTTCCACGAGCAGTACTTC. As protein: CSVVLGGFHEQYF.

There are many counts of this clonotype. The DNA of the CDR3 is TGCGCCAGCAGCCGGCAGACTGGGGGGAATGAGCAGTTCTTC. It yields the protein CASSRQTGGNEQFF. This chain links TRBV4-1 with TRBJ2-1; D is perhaps TRBD2 (6 bases). This CDR3 spans 14 amino acids. CDR1 and CDR2 from the germline V gene are MGHRA and YSYEKL. V was cut by 4 bases and J by 7 bases, with 14 bases left in between.

The V call is TRBV29-1, the J call TRBJ2-3, with D possibly being TRBD1 (5 bases). The CDR3 consists of 14 residues. The V gene lost 4 bases and the J gene lost 4 bases, with 15 bases spanning the gap. Germline lookup yields CDR1 SQVTM and CDR2 ANQGSEA. This chain's CDR3 is CSVVFAGWSDTQYF. CDR3 nucleotide sequence: TGCAGCGTTGTATTTGCAGGGTGGTCAGATACGCAGTATTTT.

This clonotype appeared many times. The CDR3 is CASSQTGRRTTGELFF. The CDR3 region has the DNA TGTGCCAGCAGCCAAACAGGTAGAAGGACCACCGGGGAGCTGTTTTTT. The V gene is TRBV3-1, the J gene TRBJ2-2; D possibly corresponds to TRBD1 (5 bases). Germline values: CDR1 LGHDT, CDR2 YNNKEL (reference sequence). This CDR3 comprises 16 residues. The V end lost 2 bases, the J end lost 4 bases, and 14 bases lay between the germline ends.

Details on this clonotype: This could be a read error, since a much larger clone is one nucleotide away. The chain recombines TRBV28 with TRBJ1-2, with 9 bases fitting TRBD1. Germline V CDR1 and CDR2: MDHEN, SYDVKM. This CDR3 comprises 16 residues. CDR3 in amino acids: CASSLGQGYSNYGDTF. CDR3 sequence (DNA): TGTGCCAGCAGTTTGGGACAGGGCTACTCTAACTATGGCGACACCTTC.

This clonotype came up a few times. This chain uses TRBV5-1 with TRBJ1-5; maybe TRBD1 (6 bases). The germline CDR1 and CDR2 sequences are SGHRS and YFSETQ. The CDR3 runs 15 residues. The ends were cut back, 4 bases at V and 5 bases at J, with 16 bases in the middle. The CDR3 loop is CASSPDSRGDQPQHF. In DNA form, the CDR3 reads TGCGCCAGCAGCCCTGACTCAAGGGGGGATCAGCCCCAGCATTTT. The entire variable domain, with the rest obtained from reference TRBV5-1 and TRBJ1-5, is as follows: KAGVTQTPRYLIKTRGQQVTLSCSPISGHRSVSWYQQTPGQGLQFLFEYFSETQRNKGNFPGRFSGRQFSNSRSEMNVSTLELGDSALYLCASSPDSRGDQPQHFGDGTRLSIL.

There are many counts of this clonotype. J is TRBJ2-7 and V is TRBV6-5; TRBD2 matches 7 bases. The CDR3 spans 15 residues. With V trimmed by 0 bases and J by 6 bases, 8 bases remained unmatched. CDR1 and CDR2 from the germline V gene are MNHEY and SVGAGI. DNA of the CDR3: TGTGCCAGCAGTTACTCGAGGTCTACGGGGGGCGAGCAGTACTTC. Its translation is CASSYSRSTGGEQYF.

The chain combines TRBV5-1 with TRBJ2-7; D is uncertain. Trimming left V 0 bases short and J 1 base short, with 11 bases between. The V gene's germline CDR1 is SGHRS and CDR2 YFSETQ. The CDR3 sequence is 15 residues long. The CDR3 DNA reads TGCGCCAGCAGCTTGGAGTCGGCAAATTCCTACGAGCAGTACTTC. It yields the protein CASSLESANSYEQYF.

This clonotype has ten or more counts. This chain links TRBV20-1 with TRBJ2-3; D remains unclear. This CDR3 spans 11 amino acids. Trimming cost V 3 bases and J 4 bases, with 5 bases left between them. Looked up from germline, CDR1 is DFQATT and CDR2 is SNEGSKA (reference sequence). The CDR3 is CSARTADTQYF. The CDR3 region has the DNA TGCAGTGCTAGGACGGCAGATACGCAGTATTTT.

This clonotype was detected ten times or more. The chain is built from TRBV2 and TRBJ1-5; D is ambiguous. Looked up from germline, CDR1 is SNHLY and CDR2 is FYNNEI. CDR3 length equals 10 residues. Trimming stripped 8 bases from V and 12 bases from J, with 11 bases between. CDR3 amino acids: CASGLANQHF. For the CDR3, the DNA is TGTGCCAGCGGGCTCGCGAACCAGCATTTT.

This clonotype showed up many times. The V and J genes are TRBV6-2 or TRBV6-3 and TRBJ1-1, with D perhaps TRBD1 (6 bases). The CDR3 covers 13 residues. Trimming removed 6 bases at V and 6 bases at J, with 14 bases between. In germline, CDR1 is MNHEY, CDR2 SVGEGT. CDR3 in amino acids: CASSGGGRAEAFF. DNA of the CDR3: TGTGCCAGCAGCGGAGGGGGAAGGGCTGAAGCTTTCTTT.

This clonotype has at least ten counts. The gene calls are TRBV29-1 and TRBJ1-6, with TRBD1 matching over 8 bases. Germline loops: CDR1 SQVTM, CDR2 ANQGSEA. The CDR3 runs 15 residues. Losses at the gene ends were 5 bases for V and 6 bases for J; bases not matched to a gene: 9. The CDR3 DNA follows: TGCAGCGTTATCACAGGGGGATCGAGTAATTCACCCCTCCACTTT. This translates into CSVITGGSSNSPLHF.

In its sample, this clonotype was seen many times. The genes are TRBV25-1 and TRBJ1-6; 9 bases match TRBD1. The CDR3 extends over 18 amino acids. Per the germline V gene, CDR1 is MGHDK and CDR2 is SYGVNS. J gave up 0 bases and V 4 bases, and 7 bases lay outside the gene matches. In nucleotides, the CDR3 is TGTGCCAGCAGTGGGGGACAGGGCTTTAGCTCCTATAATTCACCCCTCCACTTT. Residues: CASSGGQGFSSYNSPLHF.

There are many counts of this clonotype. J is TRBJ1-5 and V is TRBV12-3 or TRBV12-4, with D possibly TRBD1 on 5 matching bases. V shed 4 bases and J shed 12 bases, with 13 bases lying between them. The CDR3 length is 12 residues. In nucleotides, the CDR3 is TGTGCCAGCAGTTCTCAGGGAGGAGGCCAGCATTTT. Its protein is CASSSQGGGQHF.

This clonotype was counted many times. This CDR3 is CASSLEKRDSYEQYF. The CDR3 DNA reads as TGTGCCAGCAGCTTAGAAAAGCGGGACTCCTACGAGCAGTACTTC. This chain joins TRBV13 and TRBJ2-7; 7 nucleotides align to TRBD2. Germline V lookup: CDR1 PRHDT, CDR2 FYEKMQ (reference sequence). Unmatched junction bases numbered 3, after V lost 1 base and J lost 0 bases. This CDR3 has 15 amino acids. Filled out from reference TRBV13 and TRBJ2-7, the complete variable domain reads AAGVIQSPRHLIKEKRETATLKCYPIPRHDTVYWYQQGPGQDPQFLISFYEKMQSDKGSIPDRFSAQQFSDYHSELNMSSLELGDSALYFCASSLEKRDSYEQYFGPGTRLTVT.

This clonotype turned up a few times. The chain combines TRBV20-1 with TRBJ2-7; 8 bases agree with TRBD1. The CDR3 is made up of 15 amino acids. V lost 5 bases and J lost 5; bases outside the gene matches: 14. Per germline, CDR1 DFQATT and CDR2 SNEGSKA (reference sequence). DNA for the CDR3: TGCAGTGCTCGCCTAGTCCCGACAGGGGTCCACGAGCAGTACTTC. Translation: CSARLVPTGVHEQYF.

Many counts were recorded for this clonotype. V gene TRBV6-5 combines with J gene TRBJ2-1; no clear D. The CDR3 consists of 15 residues. Trimming pared 5 bases from V and 0 bases from J, leaving 11 bases between. Per germline, CDR1 MNHEY and CDR2 SVGAGI. DNA for the CDR3: TGTGCCAGCAGTCCGGTTGGGAACTCCTACAATGAGCAGTTCTTC. Protein product: CASSPVGNSYNEQFF.

This clonotype was observed many times. The rearrangement links TRBV29-1 to TRBJ1-5; a weak D match, TRBD1 (6 bases). Per germline, CDR1 SQVTM and CDR2 ANQGSEA. Deletions cut 4 bases from V and 5 bases from J, with 12 bases between. The CDR3 covers 13 residues. CDR3 protein: CSVGVGADQPQHF. The DNA of the CDR3 is TGCAGCGTTGGGGTGGGGGCAGATCAGCCCCAGCATTTT.

This clonotype was counted many times. The chain combines TRBV29-1 with TRBJ2-3; unclear D gene. V dropped 5 bases and J dropped 0 bases, with 18 bases sitting between them. The CDR3 extends over 16 amino acids. The germline V gene encodes CDR1 SQVTM and CDR2 ANQGSEA. CDR3 sequence: CSVRPHQDPSTDTQYF. CDR3 sequence (DNA): TGCAGCGTTCGGCCCCACCAAGACCCTAGCACAGATACGCAGTATTTT.